The rows below give T cell receptor beta chains drawn from one sample of a study of shared T cell receptors in the human thymus. Sequencing used immunoSEQ multiplex PCR; TCRdb keeps in-frame clones, though not all of them. The repertoire holds more than 300,000 clones, approximately 95% seen once, with 0.02% in the top ten. Sequencing used thymocytes. Every receptor here comes from a human donor. Both conserved end residues are part of each CDR3. A D gene is named only where the DNA matches it firmly. Clone sizes are given selectively: once, few, many, or a class where the clone is expanded.

clone_size	v_call	j_call	d_call	cdr3_aa	cdr3_nt
-	TRBV19	TRBJ2-7	-	CASSIDRSYEQYF	TGTGCCAGTAGTATAGATCGATCCTACGAGCAGTACTTC
-	TRBV5-1	TRBJ2-1	-	CASSCPPLTDLSYNEQFF	TGCGCCAGCAGCTGCCCACCTCTGACCGATTTGTCCTACAATGAGCAGTTCTTC
-	TRBV14	TRBJ2-7	TRBD1	CASSPRQGPYEQYF	TGTGCCAGCAGCCCCAGACAGGGTCCCTACGAGCAGTACTTC
-	TRBV7-2	TRBJ1-2	TRBD1	CASSSEGADANYGYTF	TGTGCCAGCAGCTCGGAGGGGGCTGATGCTAACTATGGCTACACCTTC
-	TRBV7-9	TRBJ2-3	-	CASLTWGNTQYF	TGTGCCAGCCTCACTTGGGGGAATACGCAGTATTTT
-	TRBV27	TRBJ2-2	TRBD2	CASSPRTSGPANAGELFF	TGTGCCAGCAGTCCAAGGACTAGCGGGCCCGCTAACGCCGGGGAGCTGTTTTTT
-	TRBV14	TRBJ1-5	-	CASSLRGNQPQHF	TGTGCCAGCAGCCTACGGGGGAATCAGCCCCAGCATTTT
-	TRBV27	TRBJ2-5	TRBD2	CASSLSLASGRFWETQYF	TGTGCCAGCAGTCTCTCCCTGGCTAGCGGGAGGTTTTGGGAGACCCAGTACTTC
-	TRBV7-2	TRBJ2-1	-	CASSPSLREQFF	TGTGCCAGCAGCCCCTCTTTGAGAGAGCAGTTCTTC
-	TRBV28	TRBJ2-3	TRBD2	CASSLRLAGTDTQYF	TGTGCCAGCAGTTTGCGGCTAGCGGGCACAGATACGCAGTATTTT
once	TRBV28	TRBJ1-6	TRBD1	CASSSTGIRHNSPLHF	TGTGCCAGCAGTTCGACAGGGATTAGGCATAATTCACCCCTCCACTTT
-	TRBV4-1	TRBJ1-2	-	CASSQDTNRRDGYTF	TGCGCCAGCAGCCAAGATACTAACAGAAGAGATGGCTACACCTTC
-	TRBV5-6	TRBJ2-7	-	CASSTRTENSYEQYF	TGTGCCAGCAGCACCCGGACAGAAAACTCCTACGAGCAGTACTTC
-	TRBV5-1	TRBJ2-1	TRBD1	CASAPLRTGAYNEQFF	TGCGCCAGCGCTCCTCTTAGGACAGGGGCTTACAATGAGCAGTTCTTC
-	TRBV11-2	TRBJ1-4	-	CASSSLGGRREEKLFF	TGTGCCAGCAGCTCCCTGGGAGGGAGACGGGAAGAAAAACTGTTTTTT
-	TRBV30	TRBJ2-3	-	CAWRGLQFTDTQYF	TGTGCCTGGAGGGGGCTACAGTTCACAGATACGCAGTATTTT
-	TRBV5-4	TRBJ1-1	TRBD1	CASSLGGRGREDTEAFF	TGTGCCAGCAGCTTAGGGGGTAGGGGGCGAGAGGACACTGAAGCTTTCTTT
-	TRBV2	TRBJ2-7	-	CASSIGTEVFPYEQYF	TGTGCCAGCAGCATCGGGACCGAAGTTTTCCCCTACGAGCAGTACTTC
-	TRBV18	TRBJ1-1	-	CASSRTGGEAFF	TGTGCCAGCTCACGTACAGGCGGCGAAGCTTTCTTT
-	TRBV5-5	TRBJ2-5	-	CASSRAQETQYF	TGTGCCAGCAGCCGGGCCCAAGAGACCCAGTACTTC